This TCR beta chain came from a study of blood T cells in healthy people across ages. The germline V gene encodes CDR1 SGDLS and CDR2 YYNGEE. The CDR3 extends over 13 amino acids. The germline V and J ends were trimmed by 4 bases and 2 bases, with 9 bases remaining between them. At least ten counts were recorded for this clonotype. Together with a sample-barcoded 5' primer, a J-beta primer mix was included in a second PCR lasting about 6 to 11 cycles. The yield of each sample was at least 2.5 million CDR3-containing paired-end reads. One entry per CDR3 protein, called by TCRdb with MiXCR from the 5' RACE reads. Among about 650,000 distinct CDR3 sequences, over 40% were seen once, and the ten largest hold roughly 14%.

Sequenced input: blood. The rearrangement uses TRBV9 and TRBJ1-2; D is ambiguous. The sequence came from a woman of 80 years or more in good health. Here the CDR3 reads CASSTPRNYGYTF. The CDR3 DNA follows: TGTGCCAGCAGCACCCCTAGGAACTATGGCTACACCTTC. Full variable domain (remainder filled in from reference TRBV9 and TRBJ1-2): DSGVTQTPKHLITATGQRVTLRCSPRSGDLSVYWYQQSLDQGLQFLIQYYNGEERAKGNILERFSAQQFPDLHSELNLSSLELGDSALYFCASSTPRNYGYTFGSGTRLTVV.